Presented here are 25 T cell receptor beta chains from one specimen sequenced in a study of PD-1 blockade in mismatch repair-deficient tumors. Only in-frame clones appear in the TCRdb table, and some are missing; sequencing was by immunoSEQ multiplex PCR. The data show about 100,000 clones, with 82% seen just once and 6.3% held by the top ten. The sequences come from peripheral blood, collected roughly 36 weeks after starting pembrolizumab. These receptors all stem from an adult with mismatch repair-deficient cancer.

The chain has TRBV18 and TRBJ2-2; D call uncertain. CDR1 is KGHSH and CDR2 is LQKENI in the germline V gene. This CDR3 is built from 14 residues. Trimming removed 1 base from V and 4 bases from J, with 7 bases in between. DNA for the CDR3: TGTGCCAGCTCACCACTGGGTAGCACCGGGGAGCTGTTTTTT. This translates into CASSPLGSTGELFF.

The chain uses TRBV5-1 and TRBJ2-5, with 7 bases lining up with TRBD2. Germline trimming cut 5 bases from V and 2 bases from J; bases unmatched to any gene: 6. CDR3 length: 14 residues. Germline-derived CDR1 and CDR2 are SGHRS and YFSETQ. For the CDR3, the DNA is TGCGCCAGCAGGGGGGTTAGCGGGCAAGAGACCCAGTACTTC. Its translation: CASRGVSGQETQYF.

The chain employs TRBV9 and TRBJ2-5; D is possibly TRBD2 (5 bases). Germline V gene lookup returns CDR1 SGDLS and CDR2 YYNGEE. The CDR3 has 17 amino acids. V was cut by 0 bases and J by 2 bases, with 17 bases left in between. The CDR3 region is CASSVGASTTGQETQYF. CDR3 coding DNA: TGTGCCAGCAGCGTAGGGGCTAGCACTACGGGGCAAGAGACCCAGTACTTC.

The rearrangement links TRBV7-2 to TRBJ1-5, with D possibly being TRBD1 (5 bases). The V end was cut by 4 bases, the J end by 7 bases, with 14 bases between. This CDR3 has 14 amino acids. Germline V gene data show CDR1 as SGHTA and CDR2 as FQGNSA. The CDR3 nucleotides read TGTGCCAGCAGCTCCGGGGACCGCGCCCAGCCCCAGCATTTT. Translation gives CASSSGDRAQPQHF.

The chain carries TRBV9 and TRBJ2-2, with D possibly being TRBD2 (6 bases). V dropped 3 bases and J dropped 1 base, with 16 bases sitting between them. Germline V gives CDR1 SGDLS, CDR2 YYNGEE. This CDR3 contains 17 residues. DNA of the CDR3: TGTGCCAGCAGCGCCGGAAGCCTAGCGAGGAACACCGGGGAGCTGTTTTTT. Encoded protein: CASSAGSLARNTGELFF.

The chain uses TRBV9 and TRBJ2-5; 12 bases match TRBD2. Looked up from germline, CDR1 is SGDLS and CDR2 is YYNGEE. The trim removed 4 bases at V and 5 bases at J, leaving 9 bases unmatched. This CDR3 spans 16 amino acids. CDR3 DNA sequence: TGTGCCAGCAGCCCCTCGACTAGCGGGAGTGGGGAGACCCAGTACTTC. It is translated as CASSPSTSGSGETQYF.

V is TRBV6-1 and J is TRBJ1-1; 10 nucleotides align to TRBD1. The CDR3 has 16 amino acids. Germline values: CDR1 MNHNS, CDR2 SASEGT. The V and J ends lost 4 bases and 4 bases, in that order; junction bases with no gene match: 9. The chain's CDR3 is CASSALRDRGPTEAFF. In DNA form, the CDR3 reads TGTGCCAGCAGTGCACTCCGGGACAGGGGACCCACTGAAGCTTTCTTT.

V gene TRBV5-6 combines with J gene TRBJ2-5; D not certain. This CDR3 has 12 amino acids. Germline-derived CDR1 and CDR2 are SGHDT and YYEEEE. Trimming left V 2 bases short and J 9 bases short, with 11 bases between. The CDR3 sequence: CASSLELLPQYF. The CDR3 nucleotides read TGTGCCAGCAGCTTAGAACTGCTTCCCCAGTACTTC.

This sequence joins TRBV5-1 and TRBJ2-7, with 12 bases lining up with TRBD1. The junction had 6 bases not matched to a gene; V was cut back by 3 bases and J by 5 bases. Germline V gene data show CDR1 as SGHRS and CDR2 as YFSETQ. The CDR3 is 15 amino acids. The CDR3: CASSWGTGGENEQYF. In DNA, the CDR3 is TGCGCCAGCAGCTGGGGGACAGGGGGCGAGAACGAGCAGTACTTC.

The rearrangement joins TRBV11-2 to TRBJ1-1; TRBD1 matches 8 bases. The CDR3 contains 17 residues. The germline V gene encodes CDR1 SGHAT and CDR2 FQNNGV. Trimming removed 2 bases from V and 6 bases from J; junction bases left unmatched: 14. Written as DNA, the CDR3 is TGTGCCAGCAGCTTATCGACCAGGGGGCCGGTTCGGCCTGAAGCTTTCTTT. Translation: CASSLSTRGPVRPEAFF.

This clone was found a few times. The chain carries TRBV18 and TRBJ1-1; D call uncertain. The CDR3 extends over 15 amino acids. V was shortened by 2 bases and J by 7 bases, with 17 bases between the two germline ends. The germline V gene has CDR1 KGHSH and CDR2 LQKENI. The CDR3: CASSPIFGSGIEAFF. CDR3 DNA sequence: TGTGCCAGCTCACCAATTTTCGGGTCCGGGATTGAAGCTTTCTTT.

The chain joins TRBV6-1 to TRBJ1-3; D uncertain. The V gene's germline CDR1 is MNHNS and CDR2 SASEGT. There are 15 residues in the CDR3. Trimming took off 8 bases at V and 0 bases at J, with 14 bases between the two ends. CDR3 bases: TGTGCCAGCTCCCAGTGGCGCAGCTCTGGAAACACCATATATTTT. Translation: CASSQWRSSGNTIYF.

The chain uses TRBV29-1 and TRBJ2-3; 8 nucleotides match TRBD1. V shed 6 bases, J shed 0 bases, and the junction held 8 bases outside the gene matches. Germline loops: CDR1 SQVTM, CDR2 ANQGSEA. The CDR3 consists of 15 residues. CDR3 sequence reads: CSVGTGDTSTDTQYF. CDR3 DNA sequence: TGCAGCGTGGGGACAGGCGACACTAGCACAGATACGCAGTATTTT.

This sequence joins TRBV11-1 and TRBJ2-7, with D possibly being TRBD1 or TRBD2 (6 bases each). CDR1 and CDR2 (germline): SGHAT, FQDESV (reference sequence). Trimming took 8 bases from V and 0 from J, leaving 17 bases between them. The CDR3 covers 15 residues. CDR3 nucleotide sequence: TGTGCCAGCCGCGACTCCAGGGGACTCTCCTACGAGCAGTACTTC. Its protein product is CASRDSRGLSYEQYF.

The chain couples TRBV30 to TRBJ2-2; 9 bases are shared with TRBD2. V lost 4 bases, J lost 6 bases, and 6 bases stayed unmatched. Germline CDR1 reads GTSNPN; CDR2 reads SVGIG (reference sequence). CDR3 length: 14 amino acids. CDR3 region: CAWKGLAGPGELFF. The CDR3, as DNA: TGTGCCTGGAAGGGTCTAGCGGGACCCGGGGAGCTGTTTTTT.

This clone was counted a single time. This chain uses TRBV7-6 with TRBJ2-3, with 8 positions matching TRBD2. CDR3 length: 16 amino acids. V shed 5 bases, J shed 4 bases, and the junction held 11 bases outside the gene matches. CDR1 and CDR2 from the germline V gene are SGHVS and FNYEAQ. The CDR3 bases are TGTGCCAGCAGCGCCACTAGCGGCACGGGCGCAGATACGCAGTATTTT. As protein: CASSATSGTGADTQYF.

The chain uses TRBV7-6 and TRBJ1-1; tentatively, D is TRBD1 (5 bases). Trimming left V 0 bases short and J 3 bases short, with 11 bases between. Germline V CDR1 and CDR2: SGHVS, FNYEAQ. The CDR3 spans 15 residues. The CDR3 spells CASSLATDSDTEAFF. CDR3 in DNA: TGTGCCAGCAGCTTAGCTACCGACAGCGACACTGAAGCTTTCTTT. Looking up the rest from reference TRBV7-6 and TRBJ1-1 gives the full variable domain: GAGVSQSPRYKVTKRGQDVALRCDPISGHVSLYWYRQALGQGPEFLTYFNYEAQQDKSGLPNDRFSAERPEGSISTLTIQRTEQRDSAMYRCASSLATDSDTEAFFGQGTRLTVV.

V and J are TRBV13 and TRBJ2-1; 14 nucleotides align to TRBD2. Germline CDR1 is PRHDT and CDR2 is FYEKMQ (reference sequence). With V trimmed by 5 bases and J by 3 bases, 9 bases remained unmatched. This CDR3 has 18 residues. The CDR3 sequence: CASSPTAGLAGGYNEQFF. CDR3 nucleotide sequence: TGTGCCAGCAGCCCGACCGCCGGACTAGCGGGAGGCTACAATGAGCAGTTCTTC. The full variable domain, completed using reference TRBV13 and TRBJ2-1, is AAGVIQSPRHLIKEKRETATLKCYPIPRHDTVYWYQQGPGQDPQFLISFYEKMQSDKGSIPDRFSAQQFSDYHSELNMSSLELGDSALYFCASSPTAGLAGGYNEQFFGPGTRLTVL.

V is TRBV30 and J is TRBJ2-3, with 7 bases that match TRBD2. With V trimmed by 1 base and J by 3 bases, 7 bases remained unmatched. CDR1 and CDR2 (germline): GTSNPN, SVGIG (reference sequence). The CDR3 spans 15 residues. CDR3 loop: CAWSAVGGRTDTQYF. The CDR3 nucleotides are TGTGCCTGGAGTGCGGTGGGAGGGCGAACAGATACGCAGTATTTT.

This clone was detected once. The rearrangement joins TRBV19 to TRBJ1-4; D perhaps matches TRBD1 (5 bases). The length of the CDR3 is 16 residues. Deletions cut 6 bases from V and 3 bases from J, with 17 bases between. Germline values: CDR1 LNHDA, CDR2 SQIVND (reference sequence). CDR3 loop: CASRKNFGTANEKLFF. CDR3 DNA sequence: TGTGCCAGTAGGAAGAACTTTGGGACGGCTAATGAAAAACTGTTTTTT.

On this clone: Other nucleotide sequences from this sample produce the same CDR3. The CDR3: CASSFSGSSYNEQFF. The CDR3 DNA sequence: TGTGCCAGCAGCTTCAGCGGGAGTTCCTACAATGAGCAGTTCTTC. V gene TRBV7-3 combines with J gene TRBJ2-1; TRBD2 aligns across 8 bases. The germline V gene encodes CDR1 SGHTA and CDR2 FQGTGA. The junction had 2 bases not matched to a gene; V was cut back by 3 bases and J by 1 base. The CDR3 contains 15 residues.

This chain joins TRBV25-1 and TRBJ1-2; possible D gene TRBD1, 6 bases. This CDR3 comprises 12 residues. From germline, CDR1 is MGHDK and CDR2 SYGVNS. V lost 5 bases and J lost 8, with 12 bases in between. The CDR3 sequence: CASSTGSGGYTF. CDR3 sequence (DNA): TGTGCCAGCAGTACAGGGTCTGGCGGCTACACCTTC.

The V and J genes are TRBV7-6 and TRBJ2-5, with 9 bases fitting TRBD1. The CDR3 loop spans 14 amino acids. V lost 5 bases and J lost 4; bases outside the gene matches: 5. Per the germline V gene, CDR1 is SGHVS and CDR2 is FNYEAQ. DNA of the CDR3: TGTGCCAGCAGCACTGACAGGGGGAGAGAGACCCAGTACTTC. Its protein product is CASSTDRGRETQYF.

This clone occurred once. The rearrangement joins TRBV7-9 to TRBJ2-7; weak D call: TRBD1 (6 bases). Trimming shortened V by 5 bases and J by 6 bases, and 17 bases separated the two germline ends. CDR1 and CDR2 from the germline V gene are SEHNR and FQNEAQ (reference sequence). The CDR3 is made up of 14 amino acids. CDR3 protein: CASSPTGSPSEQYF. CDR3 nucleotide sequence: TGTGCCAGCAGCCCAACAGGGAGCCCAAGCGAGCAGTACTTC.

This clone showed up just a few times. The chain uses TRBV5-4 and TRBJ1-2, with no clear D. Between the trimmed V and J ends, which lost 3 bases and 2 bases, there was a span of 8 bases. This CDR3 comprises 13 residues. Germline V gives CDR1 SGHNT, CDR2 YYREEE (reference sequence). DNA of the CDR3: TGTGCCAGCAGCTCGCCGGGGAACTATGGCTACACCTTC. Its translation is CASSSPGNYGYTF.